A selection of T cell receptor beta chains follows, all from one sample in a study of T-cell reconstitution after alpha-beta-depleted transplantation in children. TCRdb reprocessed the PCR reads via MiXCR and lists one record per CDR3 protein. Of 15,000 to 20,000 distinct CDR3 sequences in the sample, 9.5% to 15% were seen once. The sequences come from PBMCs, mostly from graft donor cells, collected 180 days after TCRalphabeta/CD19-depleted stem cell transplant. Receptors originate from a boy under three years old who had a stem cell transplant for Wiskott-Aldrich syndrome, so the T cells may come from the graft donor. The CDR3 runs from the conserved cysteine through the conserved F or W. The D gene is left open where the match is weak. Some rows have no size entry. The others give once, few or many, or a class for an expanded clone.

size,length,V,J,D,CDR3,DNA
.,13,TRBV6-2/TRBV6-3,TRBJ1-2,.,CASSYSDNYGYTF,TGTGCCAGCAGTTACTCGGACAACTATGGCTACACCTTC
few,16,TRBV7-9,TRBJ2-3,TRBD1,CASSDATGAITDTQYF,TGTGCCAGCAGCGATGCGACAGGGGCCATCACAGATACGCAGTATTTT
many,17,TRBV7-2,TRBJ2-3,TRBD2,CASSFATSGRGTDTQYF,TGTGCCAGCAGCTTCGCGACTAGCGGGAGGGGCACAGATACGCAGTATTTT
few,11,TRBV7-2,TRBJ1-2,.,CASSLKVGYTF,TGTGCCAGCAGCCTAAAGGTCGGCTACACCTTC
few,15,TRBV7-2,TRBJ2-4,TRBD2,CASSLLRTRADIQYF,TGTGCCAGCAGCTTATTACGGACTAGGGCGGACATTCAGTACTTC
many,18,TRBV4-3,TRBJ2-1,TRBD2,CASSQEPSGWAGNNEQFF,TGCGCCAGCAGCCAAGAACCTAGCGGGTGGGCGGGGAACAATGAGCAGTTCTTC
many,13,TRBV5-1,TRBJ1-6,.,CASSVEGNSPLHF,TGCGCCAGCAGCGTAGAAGGCAATTCACCCCTCCACTTT
many,15,TRBV28,TRBJ2-7,TRBD2,CASSPQLAGYYEQYF,TGTGCCAGCAGTCCACAACTAGCGGGATACTACGAGCAGTACTTC
few,13,TRBV5-1,TRBJ2-1,.,CASSLGASNEQFF,TGCGCCAGCAGCCTCGGAGCATCCAATGAGCAGTTCTTC
.,16,TRBV5-6,TRBJ2-7,TRBD2,CASSRFWGSGSYEQYF,TGTGCCAGCAGCCGGTTTTGGGGCAGCGGGAGTTACGAGCAGTACTTC
many,17,TRBV4-1,TRBJ1-4,.,CASSQDRTRAAGEKLFF,TGCGCCAGCAGCCAAGATCGAACCAGGGCAGCGGGGGAAAAACTGTTTTTT
few,16,TRBV27,TRBJ2-1,TRBD1,CASSPWTGLAYNEQFF,TGTGCCAGCAGTCCATGGACAGGGCTGGCCTACAATGAGCAGTTCTTC
.,16,TRBV28,TRBJ2-1,TRBD2,CASSLWTSGRAAEQFF,TGTGCCAGCAGTTTATGGACTAGCGGGAGGGCGGCTGAGCAGTTCTTC
medium-sized,14,TRBV5-6,TRBJ2-7,TRBD1,CASSPQTGYYEQYF,TGTGCCAGCAGCCCCCAGACAGGGTACTACGAGCAGTACTTC
few,16,TRBV12-3/TRBV12-4,TRBJ1-5,.,CASSFQGTYSNQPQHF,TGTGCCAGCAGTTTCCAGGGAACTTATAGCAATCAGCCCCAGCATTTT
.,15,TRBV27,TRBJ1-3,.,CASSRADRIGNTIYF,TGTGCCAGCAGCAGGGCGGACCGTATTGGAAACACCATATATTTT
many,14,TRBV20-1,TRBJ1-2,.,CSAIRPGTEDGYTF,TGCAGTGCTATAAGGCCCGGGACGGAGGATGGCTACACCTTC
once,11,TRBV29-1,TRBJ2-1,TRBD1,CSTRQGTEQFF,TGCAGCACCAGACAGGGAACTGAGCAGTTCTTC
many,14,TRBV5-5,TRBJ2-7,.,CASSRQPVGYEQYF,TGTGCCAGCAGCCGTCAACCCGTCGGGTACGAGCAGTACTTC
few,16,TRBV10-3,TRBJ2-7,.,CAISESPNRRSYEQYF,TGTGCCATCAGTGAGTCACCGAACAGACGTTCCTACGAGCAGTACTTC
.,17,TRBV14,TRBJ2-2,TRBD2,CASSQDLTSGKAGEMFF,TGTGCCAGCAGCCAAGATCTGACTAGCGGGAAGGCCGGGGAGATGTTTTTT
many,14,TRBV5-1,TRBJ1-1,TRBD1,CASSPGQGGTEAFF,TGCGCCAGCAGCCCGGGACAGGGGGGCACTGAAGCTTTCTTT
many,14,TRBV10-3,TRBJ1-1,.,CAISKERRNTEAFF,TGTGCCATCTCTAAGGAACGTCGGAACACTGAAGCTTTCTTT
once,15,TRBV3-1,TRBJ2-5,TRBD1,CACSQTLTGRETQYF,TGTGCCTGCAGCCAAACCCTGACAGGGCGAGAGACCCAGTACTTC
.,19,TRBV19,TRBJ1-5,.,CASSINMVATDFRNQPQHF,TGTGCCAGTAGTATAAATATGGTTGCGACAGACTTTCGGAATCAGCCCCAGCATTTT
many,16,TRBV7-2,TRBJ2-7,.,CASSLGGRASSYEQYF,TGTGCCAGCAGCTTAGGGGGGCGGGCGAGCTCCTACGAGCAGTACTTC
many,15,TRBV29-1,TRBJ1-5,.,CSATPAGVGNQPQHF,TGCAGCGCCACCCCGGCGGGGGTTGGTAATCAGCCCCAGCATTTT
.,20,TRBV4-1,TRBJ2-2,TRBD1,CASSLGTPVFGTGNTGELFF,TGCGCCAGCAGCCTCGGTACGCCGGTGTTCGGGACAGGGAACACCGGGGAGCTGTTTTTT
.,16,TRBV28,TRBJ2-5,TRBD2,CASSSGLAGGRGTQYF,TGTGCCAGCAGTTCGGGACTAGCGGGAGGTCGCGGGACCCAGTACTTC
few,16,TRBV5-1,TRBJ2-5,.,CASSLGGAASQETQYF,TGCGCCAGCAGCTTGGGAGGAGCGGCCTCACAAGAGACCCAGTACTTC
few,14,TRBV5-1,TRBJ2-7,TRBD2,CASSPGTSGEEQYF,TGCGCCAGCAGCCCCGGGACTAGCGGCGAAGAGCAGTACTTC
.,14,TRBV20-1,TRBJ2-3,TRBD1,CSANRDSRTDTQYF,TGCAGTGCAAACCGGGACAGCCGCACAGATACGCAGTATTTT
few,17,TRBV4-1,TRBJ2-1,.,CASSQASTSWSYNEQFF,TGCGCCAGCAGCCAAGCGTCAACTAGCTGGTCCTACAATGAGCAGTTCTTC
few,13,TRBV7-2,TRBJ2-5,.,CASSRFVEETQYF,TGTGCCAGCAGCCGGTTTGTGGAAGAGACCCAGTACTTC
many,13,TRBV7-9,TRBJ1-2,.,CASSLYLGVGYTF,TGTGCCAGCAGCTTATATCTGGGGGTTGGCTACACCTTC
many,15,TRBV20-1,TRBJ2-1,TRBD1,CSAYQGAGSYNEQFF,TGCAGTGCTTACCAGGGGGCGGGCTCCTACAATGAGCAGTTCTTC
few,16,TRBV27,TRBJ1-5,TRBD1,CASSPGRGYSNQPQHF,TGTGCCAGCAGTCCCGGCAGGGGGTATAGCAATCAGCCCCAGCATTTT
.,14,TRBV12-3/TRBV12-4,TRBJ1-5,.,CASRLGVPNQPQHF,TGTGCCAGCAGACTAGGGGTCCCAAATCAGCCCCAGCATTTT
many,15,TRBV5-1,TRBJ1-5,TRBD1,CASSWDDRANQPQHF,TGCGCCAGCAGCTGGGATGACAGGGCAAATCAGCCCCAGCATTTT
many,15,TRBV18,TRBJ2-2,.,CASSPVAVNTGELFF,TGTGCCAGCTCACCGGTAGCGGTGAACACCGGGGAGCTGTTTTTT
many,15,TRBV6-2/TRBV6-3,TRBJ1-5,.,CASSPDGVSNQPQHF,TGTGCCAGCAGTCCTGATGGGGTTAGCAATCAGCCCCAGCATTTT
many,17,TRBV4-1,TRBJ2-6,.,CASSQVYGASGANVLTF,TGCGCCAGCAGCCAAGTGTATGGTGCATCTGGGGCCAACGTCCTGACTTTC
many,12,TRBV29-1,TRBJ2-7,.,CSVGAGGDEQYF,TGCAGCGTTGGGGCAGGGGGGGACGAGCAGTACTTC
few,15,TRBV20-1,TRBJ2-5,TRBD2,CSAAGGAGKQETQYF,TGCAGTGCCGCGGGGGGCGCGGGGAAACAAGAGACCCAGTACTTC
many,15,TRBV5-1,TRBJ2-2,TRBD1,CASSLRQGETGELFF,TGCGCCAGCAGCTTGAGACAGGGAGAGACCGGGGAGCTGTTTTTT
few,13,TRBV20-1,TRBJ2-7,.,CSVLRPTPYEQYF,TGCAGTGTCCTCAGACCAACTCCCTACGAGCAGTACTTC
.,12,TRBV12-3/TRBV12-4,TRBJ2-4,.,CASSLRVDIQYF,TGTGCCAGCAGTCTGCGGGTGGACATTCAGTACTTC
.,13,TRBV25-1,TRBJ2-3,.,CASRKDYTDTQYF,TGTGCCAGCAGGAAGGATTACACAGATACGCAGTATTTT